This record covers a single TCR beta chain. Assay used: immunoSEQ multiplex PCR; TCRdb lists only in-frame clones, some missing. The sample lists roughly 150,000 clones; less than 95% were seen once. These data belong to a study of T cell responses to AZD1222 COVID-19 vaccine. Sequenced material: peripheral blood, taken 28 days after the second AZD1222 dose. This clonotype was obtained from an adult who received the AZD1222 COVID-19 vaccine.

The chain's CDR3 is CASSPGKTSGGTDTQYF. CDR3 DNA sequence: TGTGCCAGCAGCCCGGGCAAGACTAGCGGGGGTACAGATACGCAGTATTTT. V gene TRBV5-4 combines with J gene TRBJ2-3; TRBD2 aligns across 12 bases. Looked up from germline, CDR1 is SGHNT and CDR2 is YYREEE (reference sequence). The CDR3 sequence is 17 residues long. J gave up 3 bases and V 4 bases, and 9 bases lay outside the gene matches.